Below, 4 T cell receptor beta chains from the same sample are listed, as sequenced in a study of prognosis after radiotherapy for stage I lung cancer. Genomic DNA served as the source from which two-round multiplex PCR generated TCR beta CDR3 amplicons. Round-one PCR had primers specific to each TRBV and TRBJ gene. TCRdb reprocessed the multiplex PCR reads with MiXCR, giving one entry per CDR3 protein. This sample has about 17,000 distinct CDR3 sequences, with roughly 28% found just once. The material sequenced was PBMCs, taken before or after stereotactic body radiation therapy (not recorded which). These receptors all stem from a donor over 45 with non-small cell lung cancer.

The sample holds a few counts of this clonotype. A read error likely explains this, since a far larger clone differs by one base. The rearrangement uses TRBV6-2 or TRBV6-3 and TRBJ2-1, with 7 bases identical to TRBD1. Trimming removed 8 bases from V and 6 bases from J; junction bases left unmatched: 19. There are 17 residues in the CDR3. The germline CDR1 and CDR2 sequences are MNHEY and SVGEGT. The CDR3 loop is CASGSTTRGKGGNEQFF. For the CDR3, the DNA is TGTGCCAGCGGTTCCACTACCAGGGGGAAAGGTGGCAATGAGCAGTTCTTC.

Comments on this clonotype: This likely traces to a read error, being one base from a far larger clone. The chain is built from TRBV5-1 and TRBJ2-4; D is tentatively TRBD1 or TRBD2 (5 bases each). Germline assignment: CDR1 SGHRS and CDR2 YFSETQ. V was trimmed by 0 bases and J by 13 bases, leaving 20 bases between them. The CDR3 runs to 15 residues. The CDR3: CASSLEAADKRTQYF. The CDR3 DNA follows: TGCGCCAGCAGCTTGGAGGCAGCGGACAAGAGAACCCAGTACTTC.

About this clonotype: It differs at one base from a far larger clone, so likely a read error. This chain links TRBV6-4 with TRBJ1-5; the D gene is possibly TRBD1 (6 bases). There are 15 residues in the CDR3. The germline gives CDR1 MRHNA, CDR2 SNTAGT. Deletions cut 5 bases from V and 3 bases from J, with 14 bases between. This chain's CDR3 is CASSRHRVNNQPQHF. CDR3 nucleotides: TGTGCCAGCAGTAGACACAGGGTAAACAATCAGCCCCAGCATTTT.

Many counts were recorded for this clonotype. J is TRBJ2-1 and V is TRBV6-5; tentative D call: TRBD2 (7 bases). Germline loops: CDR1 MNHEY, CDR2 SVGAGI. The CDR3 length is 16 residues. V was clipped by 2 bases and J by 5 bases, with 16 bases between them. The CDR3 region is CASSYPIGGPNNEQFF. CDR3 nucleotides: TGTGCCAGCAGTTACCCGATCGGGGGGCCCAACAATGAGCAGTTCTTC.